These T cell receptor beta chains were read from a single sample in a study of OX40 agonist ivuxolimab in advanced cancers. The protocol was immunoSEQ multiplex PCR, while the TCRdb copy is restricted to in-frame clones and leaves out a portion. The sample lists tens of thousands of clones, under 80% seen once, with approximately 5.3% in the top ten. This specimen was CD4+ or CD8+ T cells sorted from blood, taken in a trial of the OX40 agonist ivuxolimab. The source of these receptors is an adult with an advanced solid tumor such as melanoma, head and neck, liver or kidney cancer. Each CDR3 is given with its conserved first and last residue. D genes are given only for firm matches. The size of a clone is reported for some rows only, either as once, few or many, or as a class for expanded clones.

>NA|TRBV14|NA|TRBJ1-1
CASSQVGARTFF
TGTGCCAGCAGCCAAGTTGGTGCCCGCACTTTCTTT
>NA|TRBV7-9|NA|TRBJ2-3
CASSSTGGADTQYF
TGTGCCAGCAGCTCCACCGGGGGTGCAGATACGCAGTATTTT
>few|TRBV29-1|NA|TRBJ1-1
CSVRANTEAFF
TGCAGCGTGAGGGCGAACACTGAAGCTTTCTTT
>NA|TRBV6-5|TRBD1|TRBJ1-2
CASSYSTGNYGYTF
TGTGCCAGCAGTTATTCGACAGGGAACTATGGCTACACCTTC
>NA|TRBV7-9|TRBD2|TRBJ2-3
CASSNYVGGRTDTQYF
TGTGCCAGCAGTAATTATGTGGGCGGGAGGACAGATACGCAGTATTTT
>NA|TRBV14|TRBD2|TRBJ2-3
CASSQALTSGGTDTQYF
TGTGCCAGCAGCCAAGCTCTTACGAGCGGGGGGACAGATACGCAGTATTTT
>NA|TRBV18|TRBD2|TRBJ2-1
CASSLRLAGVNEQFF
TGTGCCAGCTCACTTCGACTAGCGGGAGTGAATGAGCAGTTCTTC
>NA|TRBV10-2|NA|TRBJ1-2
CASSLHSGVGGYTF
TGCGCCAGCAGTCTCCATTCGGGGGTTGGCGGCTACACCTTC
>NA|TRBV29-1|TRBD1|TRBJ2-1
CSGSGTGGREQFF
TGCAGCGGATCCGGGACAGGGGGCCGGGAGCAGTTCTTC
>NA|TRBV27|NA|TRBJ2-3
CASRGRNTDTQYF
TGTGCCAGCAGGGGAAGGAACACAGATACGCAGTATTTT
>NA|TRBV5-5|TRBD2|TRBJ2-7
CASSLGGLAVTYEQYF
TGTGCCAGCAGCTTGGGGGGACTAGCGGTAACCTACGAGCAGTACTTC
>NA|TRBV5-4|NA|TRBJ1-1
CASNPRGPGTEAFF
TGTGCCAGCAACCCCCGAGGGCCGGGCACTGAAGCTTTCTTT
>NA|TRBV7-2|NA|TRBJ2-3
CASSQNTDTQYF
TGTGCCAGCAGCCAGAACACAGATACGCAGTATTTT
>few|TRBV7-2|NA|TRBJ2-7
CASSARVSSYEQYF
TGTGCCAGCAGCGCCAGGGTAAGCTCCTACGAGCAGTACTTC